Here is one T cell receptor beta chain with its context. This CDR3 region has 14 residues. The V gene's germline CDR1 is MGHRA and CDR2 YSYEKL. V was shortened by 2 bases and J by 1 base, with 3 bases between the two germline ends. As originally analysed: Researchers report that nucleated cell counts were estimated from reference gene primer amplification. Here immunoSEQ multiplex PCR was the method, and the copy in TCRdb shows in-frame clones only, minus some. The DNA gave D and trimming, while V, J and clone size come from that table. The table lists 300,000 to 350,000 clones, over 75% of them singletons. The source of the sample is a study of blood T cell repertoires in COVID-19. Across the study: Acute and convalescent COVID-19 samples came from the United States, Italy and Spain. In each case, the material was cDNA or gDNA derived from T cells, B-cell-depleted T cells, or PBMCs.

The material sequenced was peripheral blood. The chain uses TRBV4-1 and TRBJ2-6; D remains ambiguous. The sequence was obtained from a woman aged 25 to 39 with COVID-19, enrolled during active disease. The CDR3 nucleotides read TGCGCCAGCAGCCAACTGTCTGGGGCCAACGTCCTGACTTTC. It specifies CASSQLSGANVLTF.